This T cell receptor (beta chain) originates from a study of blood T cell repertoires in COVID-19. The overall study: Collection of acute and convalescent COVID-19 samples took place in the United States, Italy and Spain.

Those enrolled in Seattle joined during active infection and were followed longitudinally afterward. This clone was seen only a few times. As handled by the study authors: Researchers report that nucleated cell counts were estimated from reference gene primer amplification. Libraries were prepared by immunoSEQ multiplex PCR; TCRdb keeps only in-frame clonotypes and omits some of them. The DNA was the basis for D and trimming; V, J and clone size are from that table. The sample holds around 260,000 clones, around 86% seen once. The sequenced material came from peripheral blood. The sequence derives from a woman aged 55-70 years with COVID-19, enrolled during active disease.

As DNA, the CDR3 is TGCGCCAGCAGCCAAGCCTTCCTCCAACTGAACTCTGGAAACACCATATATTTT. Translated: CASSQAFLQLNSGNTIYF. J is TRBJ1-3 and V is TRBV4-1; D unresolved. Germline-derived CDR1 and CDR2 are MGHRA and YSYEKL. The CDR3 consists of 18 residues. The V and J ends lost 1 base and 0 bases respectively, with 16 bases between them.